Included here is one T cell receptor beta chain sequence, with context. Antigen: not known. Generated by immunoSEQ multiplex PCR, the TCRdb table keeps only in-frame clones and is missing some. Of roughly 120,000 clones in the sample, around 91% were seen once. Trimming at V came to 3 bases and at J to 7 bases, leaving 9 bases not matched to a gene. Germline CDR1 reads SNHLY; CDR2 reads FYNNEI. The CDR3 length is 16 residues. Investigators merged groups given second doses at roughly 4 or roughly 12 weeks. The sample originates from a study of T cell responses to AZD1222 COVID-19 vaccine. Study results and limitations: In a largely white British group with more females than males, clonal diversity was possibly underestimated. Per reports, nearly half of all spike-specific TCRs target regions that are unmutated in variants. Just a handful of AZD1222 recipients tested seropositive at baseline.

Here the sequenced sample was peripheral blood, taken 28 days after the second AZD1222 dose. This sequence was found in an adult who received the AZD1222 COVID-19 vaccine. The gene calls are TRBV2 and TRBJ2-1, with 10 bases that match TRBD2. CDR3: CASSDELAGVSNEQFF. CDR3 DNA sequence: TGTGCCAGCAGTGATGAGCTAGCGGGAGTATCAAATGAGCAGTTCTTC. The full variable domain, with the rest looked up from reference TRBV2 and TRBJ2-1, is EPEVTQTPSHQVTQMGQEVILRCVPISNHLYFYWYRQILGQKVEFLVSFYNNEISEKSEIFDDQFSVERPDGSNFTLKIRSTKLEDSAMYFCASSDELAGVSNEQFFGPGTRLTVL.